Each of the 19 T cell receptor beta chains below was sequenced from the same sample in a study of post-analysis software for immune sequencing data. These receptors' targets are unknown. Unique molecular identifiers had been added to the TCR beta cDNA libraries. TCRdb analysed the PCR reads with MiXCR anew, one entry per CDR3 protein. The sample shows a few hundred thousand distinct CDR3 sequences, roughly 38% of them seen only once. Study results and caveats: When patients were compared with controls, about 5 TRBV segments were more frequent, TRBV5-6, TRBV5-1 and TRBV20-1 among them.

Input material: blood. The receptors come from a girl under 18 with multiple sclerosis.

This clonotype was detected a few times. The rearrangement links TRBV29-1 to TRBJ2-1; the match to TRBD1 covers 10 bases. CDR3 length: 14 amino acids. With V trimmed by 2 bases and J by 6 bases, 4 bases remained unmatched. CDR1 and CDR2 from the germline V gene are SQVTM and ANQGSEA. The CDR3 DNA follows: TGCAGCGTTGAACCGGGACAGGGGTCCAATGAGCAGTTCTTC. It encodes CSVEPGQGSNEQFF.

This sequence joins TRBV29-1 and TRBJ2-5; TRBD2 matches at 8 bases. The junction had 7 bases not matched to a gene; V was cut back by 8 bases and J by 2 bases. CDR3 length: 13 residues. Looked up from germline, CDR1 is SQVTM and CDR2 is ANQGSEA. The chain's CDR3 is CSYRGGLQETQYF. CDR3 in DNA: TGCAGCTACCGGGGGGGGTTACAAGAGACCCAGTACTTC.

The rearrangement uses TRBV11-2 and TRBJ2-1; the D gene is possibly TRBD2 (6 bases). This CDR3 contains 17 residues. Germline assignment: CDR1 SGHAT and CDR2 FQNNGV. Trimming stripped 7 bases from V and 4 bases from J, with 23 bases between. DNA of the CDR3: TGTGCCAGCATCTCCAGCCCGAGGGTCCGGGGGTACAATGAGCAGTTCTTC. Its protein product is CASISSPRVRGYNEQFF. Combining the CDR3 with reference TRBV11-2 and TRBJ2-1 gives the whole variable domain EAGVAQSPRYKIIEKRQSVAFWCNPISGHATLYWYQQILGQGPKLLIQFQNNGVVDDSQLPKDRFSAERLKGVDSTLKIQPAKLEDSAVYLCASISSPRVRGYNEQFFGPGTRLTVL.

The chain couples TRBV28 to TRBJ2-1, with a possible D match to TRBD2 (5 bases). Trimming took off 7 bases at V and 6 bases at J, with 19 bases between the two ends. Germline V gene sequence: CDR1 MDHEN, CDR2 SYDVKM. This CDR3 has 15 amino acids. The CDR3 loop reads CASNRPERGGNEQFF. DNA for the CDR3: TGTGCCAGCAATAGGCCGGAGCGCGGAGGCAATGAGCAGTTCTTC. The full variable domain, completed using reference TRBV28 and TRBJ2-1, is DVKVTQSSRYLVKRTGEKVFLECVQDMDHENMFWYRQDPGLGLRLIYFSYDVKMKEKGDIPEGYSVSREKKERFSLILESASTNQTSMYLCASNRPERGGNEQFFGPGTRLTVL.

This clonotype was seen at least ten times. The chain employs TRBV7-2 and TRBJ2-3; 7 nucleotides agree with TRBD1. This CDR3 has 14 residues. The V gene's germline CDR1 is SGHTA and CDR2 FQGNSA. The ends lost 2 bases at V and 4 bases at J; junction bases unmatched: 3. The CDR3 nucleotides are TGTGCCAGCAGCTTATTCGACAGGGCAGATACGCAGTATTTT. Its translation is CASSLFDRADTQYF.

The rearrangement joins TRBV11-2 to TRBJ2-3; D perhaps matches TRBD1 (8 bases). The germline gives CDR1 SGHAT, CDR2 FQNNGV. The V and J ends lost 4 bases and 7 bases respectively, with 15 bases between them. There are 14 residues in the CDR3. The CDR3: CASSSLQGGNTQYF. In DNA form, the CDR3 reads TGTGCCAGCAGCTCTTTACAGGGGGGGAATACGCAGTATTTT.

This clonotype was picked up a small number of times. The chain employs TRBV7-9 and TRBJ1-4; 9 bases map to TRBD1. CDR3 length equals 18 residues. Germline assignment: CDR1 SEHNR and CDR2 FQNEAQ (reference sequence). The V segment lost 6 bases and the J segment 0 bases; nucleotides outside the gene matches: 11. The CDR3 loop is CASRPTGTGPPTNEKLFF. As DNA, the CDR3 is TGTGCCAGCAGACCAACCGGGACAGGGCCTCCAACTAATGAAAAACTGTTTTTT.

This clonotype was picked up a small number of times. V is TRBV5-1 and J is TRBJ2-3; D unresolved. The CDR3 runs to 14 residues. Trimming took off 4 bases at V and 6 bases at J, with 15 bases between the two ends. Germline V lookup: CDR1 SGHRS, CDR2 YFSETQ. CDR3 bases: TGCGCCAGCAGCGCAACAGCCGGTTCCGATACGCAGTATTTT. Amino acids: CASSATAGSDTQYF.

The chain couples TRBV6-5 to TRBJ1-5, with 7 positions matching TRBD1. The germline gives CDR1 MNHEY, CDR2 SVGAGI. The junction had 15 bases not matched to a gene; V was cut back by 2 bases and J by 5 bases. There are 18 residues in the CDR3. CDR3 region: CASSYDGRPGGRDQPQHF. The DNA for the CDR3 is TGTGCCAGCAGTTACGATGGGCGTCCAGGGGGTCGTGATCAGCCCCAGCATTTT.

CDR3 protein: CASSVGGYEQYF. The CDR3 DNA follows: TGTGCCAGCAGCGTAGGAGGGTACGAGCAGTACTTC. The chain carries TRBV9 and TRBJ2-5; TRBD2 might be the D (5 bases). The better agreement between TRBJ2-7 and the DNA end casts doubt on the J call. This CDR3 comprises 12 residues. Germline values: CDR1 SGDLS, CDR2 YYNGEE.

The chain joins TRBV7-2 to TRBJ1-4; no definite D call. CDR3 length: 19 amino acids. Germline CDR1 and CDR2: SGHTA and FQGNSA. Deletions cut 4 bases from V and 7 bases from J, with 28 bases between. The CDR3 DNA follows: TGTGCCAGCAGCTGGCAGTCCCGACCAGCTAATACGAGACCTGAAAAACTGTTTTTT. Translation gives CASSWQSRPANTRPEKLFF.

The chain has TRBV12-3 or TRBV12-4 and TRBJ2-1; D remains unclear. V lost 6 bases to trimming and J lost 8 bases, with 8 bases between them. The CDR3 loop spans 11 amino acids. The CDR3 nucleotides read TGTGCCAGCAGCGGTTCCCATGAGCAGTTCTTC. Its protein is CASSGSHEQFF.

This clonotype was recorded at least ten times. This chain joins TRBV29-1 and TRBJ2-1; no firm D call. Germline V gene lookup returns CDR1 SQVTM and CDR2 ANQGSEA. CDR3 length: 15 amino acids. With 3 bases removed from V and 8 bases from J, the gap between germline ends came to 20 bases. The CDR3 DNA sequence: TGCAGCGTTGATTCCTTCGAAGGGCCTATCCATGAGCAGTTCTTC. Its translation: CSVDSFEGPIHEQFF.

This clonotype was observed many times. The chain joins TRBV29-1 to TRBJ2-1; possible D gene TRBD2, 5 bases. This CDR3 spans 15 amino acids. V shed 7 bases and J shed 2 bases, with 18 bases lying between them. CDR1 is SQVTM and CDR2 is ANQGSEA in the germline V gene. This CDR3 reads CSAEPPGSTYNEQFF. DNA of the CDR3: TGCAGCGCCGAACCCCCGGGGAGTACCTACAATGAGCAGTTCTTC.

This clonotype was recorded a few times. This chain links TRBV5-1 with TRBJ2-5; D is perhaps TRBD1 (6 bases). Germline CDR1 is SGHRS and CDR2 is YFSETQ. V was trimmed by 1 base and J by 3 bases, leaving 13 bases between them. The CDR3 runs to 15 residues. The CDR3 DNA reads TGCGCCAGCAGCTTGTCCAAGGGGGTTGAAGAGACCCAGTACTTC. This gives the protein CASSLSKGVEETQYF.

This clonotype was counted between two and nine times. The chain links TRBV12-3 or TRBV12-4 to TRBJ2-1; D call uncertain. This CDR3 has 13 amino acids. V was clipped by 8 bases and J by 5 bases, with 13 bases between them. The CDR3 reads CASGPRTHNEQFF. The CDR3 DNA is TGTGCCAGCGGTCCCCGAACCCACAATGAGCAGTTCTTC.

This clonotype appeared once. The chain uses TRBV7-2 and TRBJ1-6; D possibly corresponds to TRBD1 (5 bases). CDR1 and CDR2 from the germline V gene are SGHTA and FQGNSA. V was shortened by 1 base and J by 0 bases, with 13 bases between the two germline ends. This CDR3 has 18 amino acids. CDR3 coding DNA: TGTGCCAGCAGCTTAGATTTCCTGGGGGTCTCCTATAATTCACCCCTCCACTTT. This translates into CASSLDFLGVSYNSPLHF.

This clonotype was recorded a few times. V is TRBV5-1 and J is TRBJ2-4; D is ambiguous. CDR1 SGHRS and CDR2 YFSETQ come from the germline V gene. This CDR3 has 16 residues. Trimming took off 4 bases at V and 2 bases at J, with 16 bases between the two ends. The CDR3 spells CASSQTLAVSKNIQYF. CDR3 nucleotide sequence: TGCGCCAGCAGCCAGACCTTGGCCGTTTCCAAAAACATTCAGTACTTC.

V usage is TRBV7-2 and J usage is TRBJ1-2; TRBD1 matches at 7 bases. Germline CDR1 SGHTA, CDR2 FQGNSA. The CDR3 is 14 amino acids. Trimming cost V 1 base and J 3 bases; bases outside gene matches: 2. The CDR3 DNA is TGTGCCAGCAGCTTAGATCAGGGGGACTATGGCTACACCTTC. Translated, it gives CASSLDQGDYGYTF.